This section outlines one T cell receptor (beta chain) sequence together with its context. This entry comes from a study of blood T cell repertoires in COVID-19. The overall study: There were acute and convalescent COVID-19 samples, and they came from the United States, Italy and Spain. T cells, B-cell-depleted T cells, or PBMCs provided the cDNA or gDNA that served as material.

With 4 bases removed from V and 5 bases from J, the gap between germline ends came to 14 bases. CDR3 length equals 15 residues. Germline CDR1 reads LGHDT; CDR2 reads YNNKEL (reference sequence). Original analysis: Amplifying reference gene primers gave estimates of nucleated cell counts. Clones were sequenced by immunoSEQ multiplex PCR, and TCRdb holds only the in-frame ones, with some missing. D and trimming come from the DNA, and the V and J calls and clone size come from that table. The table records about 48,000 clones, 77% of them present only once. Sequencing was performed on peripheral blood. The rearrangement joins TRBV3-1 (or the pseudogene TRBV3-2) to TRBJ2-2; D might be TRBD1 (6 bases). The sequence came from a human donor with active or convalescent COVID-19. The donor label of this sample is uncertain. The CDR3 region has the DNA TGTGCCAGCAGCCTACGGGACATCCAGACCGGGGAGCTGTTTTTT. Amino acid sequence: CASSLRDIQTGELFF.